This T cell receptor (beta chain) was captured in a study of blood T cell repertoires in COVID-19. Study-level information: PBMCs, B-cell-depleted T cells, or T cells provided the cDNA or gDNA that made up the material.

This clone appeared a single time. The method was immunoSEQ multiplex PCR; TCRdb's version includes in-frame clones alone and lacks a portion of them. The sample lists roughly 43,000 clones; over 80% were seen once. The receptor's source is a man in his sixties with active COVID-19. Sequenced sample: peripheral blood.

The CDR3 DNA follows: TGCGCCAGCAGCTTAATTGTGGGCGAGACCCAGTACTTC. Translating gives CASSLIVGETQYF. The chain combines TRBV5-1 with TRBJ2-5; no clear D gene. Germline values: CDR1 SGHRS, CDR2 YFSETQ. The CDR3 totals 13 residues. Trimming removed 2 bases at V and 5 bases at J, with 10 bases between.